This is a list of T cell receptor beta chains from one sample in a study of blood T cell repertoires in COVID-19. Sequenced by immunoSEQ multiplex PCR; TCRdb stores in-frame clones only, minus some. Of some 160,000 clones in the sample, around three quarters were seen once. Material: peripheral blood. The receptors originated from a man between 65 and 85 years old with active or convalescent COVID-19. Each CDR3 is given with its conserved first and last residue. Fields, in order: V gene, D gene, clone size, J gene, CDR3 DNA, CDR3 protein. D genes are given only for firm matches. Clone sizes are given selectively: once, few, many, or a class where the clone is expanded.

TRBV18	NA	NA	TRBJ1-5	TGTGCCAGCTCACCACCGGGAGGGAAAGGTCAGCCCCAGCATTTT	CASSPPGGKGQPQHF
TRBV6-1	NA	NA	TRBJ2-6	TGTGCCAGCAGTGAAGATTGGCCAGGGATGGGGGCCAACGTCCTGACTTTC	CASSEDWPGMGANVLTF
TRBV19	NA	once	TRBJ1-1	TGTGCCAGTAGTGAAGAGGGTCAGCCCACGAACACTGAAGCTTTCTTT	CASSEEGQPTNTEAFF
TRBV7-8	NA	NA	TRBJ1-1	TGTGCCAGCAGCCGCGGGGGGAACACTGAAGCTTTCTTT	CASSRGGNTEAFF
TRBV7-2	NA	NA	TRBJ2-2	TGTGCCAGCAGCTCAAGGACAATCACCGGGGAGCTGTTTTTT	CASSSRTITGELFF
TRBV2	NA	once	TRBJ1-1	TGTGCCAGCGCCCGGTGGAGGGCCGGCATGAACACTGAAGCTTTCTTT	CASARWRAGMNTEAFF
TRBV6-2/TRBV6-3	NA	NA	TRBJ1-5	TGTGCCAGCAGTTACTCTTCCTTTAATCAGCCCCAGCATTTT	CASSYSSFNQPQHF
TRBV20-1	TRBD2	once	TRBJ2-1	TGCAGTGCTAGTAATGCTCTAACGGGGGGGCCATACAATGAGCAGTTCTTC	CSASNALTGGPYNEQFF
TRBV2	NA	NA	TRBJ2-1	TGTGCCGGGGGGGCACTAGCAGGGGACAATGAGCAGTTCTTC	CAGGALAGDNEQFF
TRBV7-3	TRBD2	few	TRBJ2-1	TGTGCCAGCAGCTTAGCGGGAGGAGAATACAATGAGCAGTTCTTC	CASSLAGGEYNEQFF
TRBV2	NA	NA	TRBJ1-2	TGTGCCAGCAGTGAAGCAGGGGATGGCTACACCTTC	CASSEAGDGYTF
TRBV18	TRBD2	few	TRBJ2-5	TGTGCCAGCTCAGAATCCCCAAGCGGGGGAAAGGGGACCCAGTACTTC	CASSESPSGGKGTQYF
TRBV27	TRBD2	NA	TRBJ2-2	TGTGCCACCTCTCGGAGGGTTCTAGCGGGGGGACGGAACACCGGGGAGCTGTTTTTT	CATSRRVLAGGRNTGELFF
TRBV5-1	TRBD1	NA	TRBJ2-1	TGCGCCAGCAGCCGGGGGGGGACAGGGGATGAGCAGTTCTTC	CASSRGGTGDEQFF
TRBV4-3	NA	NA	TRBJ2-7	TGCGCCAGCAGCCCCTTCTCGGGGGGCGGCTACGAGCAGTACTTC	CASSPFSGGGYEQYF
TRBV14	TRBD2	NA	TRBJ2-1	TGTGCCAGCAGCCCCCCCCGAGGGCTAGCGGGGGGTCGGCAGTTCTTC	CASSPPRGLAGGRQFF
TRBV12-3/TRBV12-4	NA	NA	TRBJ1-1	TGTGCCAGCAGTTTACAAGGGGGCACTGAAGCTTTCTTT	CASSLQGGTEAFF
TRBV19	NA	NA	TRBJ2-2	TGTGCCAGTATGAGGGCGCTAGATAGGGCCGGGGAGCTGTTTTTT	CASMRALDRAGELFF
TRBV7-2	NA	NA	TRBJ1-1	TGTGCCAGCAGCAAGGGACTCATGAACACTGAAGCTTTCTTT	CASSKGLMNTEAFF
TRBV30	NA	once	TRBJ1-2	TGTGCCTGGACTCAGGACATACTCACCTTC	CAWTQDILTF
TRBV4-2	TRBD2	NA	TRBJ2-2	TGTGCCAGCAGCCGCGGGACTAGCGCTACCGGGGAGCTGTTTTTT	CASSRGTSATGELFF
TRBV10-3	NA	NA	TRBJ2-3	TGTGCCTTGCGGGACTCCGGAGATACGCAGTATTTT	CALRDSGDTQYF